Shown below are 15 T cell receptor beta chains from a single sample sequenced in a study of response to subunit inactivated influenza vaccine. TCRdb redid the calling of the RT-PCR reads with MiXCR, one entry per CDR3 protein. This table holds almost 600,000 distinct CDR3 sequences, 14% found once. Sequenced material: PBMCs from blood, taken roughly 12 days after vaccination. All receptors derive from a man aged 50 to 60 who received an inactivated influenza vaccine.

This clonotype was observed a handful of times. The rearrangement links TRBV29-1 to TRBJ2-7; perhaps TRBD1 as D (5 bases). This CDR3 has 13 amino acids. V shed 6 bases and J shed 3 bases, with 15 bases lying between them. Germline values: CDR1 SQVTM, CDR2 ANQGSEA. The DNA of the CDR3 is TGCAGCGTGGATCAGGGAACAGTCTACGAGCAGTACTTC. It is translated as CSVDQGTVYEQYF.

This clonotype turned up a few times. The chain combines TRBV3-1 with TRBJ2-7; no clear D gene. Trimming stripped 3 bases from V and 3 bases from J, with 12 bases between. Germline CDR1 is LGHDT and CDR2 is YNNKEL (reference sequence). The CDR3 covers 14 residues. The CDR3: CASSQGNPNYEQYF. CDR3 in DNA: TGTGCCAGCAGCCAGGGGAACCCCAACTACGAGCAGTACTTC.

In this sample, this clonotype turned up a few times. The CDR3 sequence is CAFLDQETQYF. The CDR3 coding sequence is TGTGCTTTCCTCGATCAAGAGACCCAGTACTTC. This sequence joins TRBV7-9 and TRBJ2-5; no clear D. The CDR3 runs 11 residues. Germline CDR1 reads SEHNR; CDR2 reads FQNEAQ (reference sequence).

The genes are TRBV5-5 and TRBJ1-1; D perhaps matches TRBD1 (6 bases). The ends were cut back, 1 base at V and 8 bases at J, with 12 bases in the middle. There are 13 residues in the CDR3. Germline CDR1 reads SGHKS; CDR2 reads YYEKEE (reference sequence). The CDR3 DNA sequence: TGTGCCAGCAGCTTGCGGCAGGGGCTCGAAGCTTTCTTT. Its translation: CASSLRQGLEAFF.

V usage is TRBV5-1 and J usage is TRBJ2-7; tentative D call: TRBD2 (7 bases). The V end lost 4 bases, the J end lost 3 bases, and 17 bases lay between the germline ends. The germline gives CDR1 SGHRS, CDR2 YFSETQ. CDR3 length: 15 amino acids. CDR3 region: CASSPEGGGGYEQYF. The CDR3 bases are TGCGCCAGCAGCCCCGAGGGAGGGGGGGGCTACGAGCAGTACTTC.

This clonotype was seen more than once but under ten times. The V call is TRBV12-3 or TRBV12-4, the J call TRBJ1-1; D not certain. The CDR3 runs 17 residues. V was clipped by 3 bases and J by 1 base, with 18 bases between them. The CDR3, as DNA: TGTGCCAGCAGTTTTTCCCTGTTCTCCGCCGGGAACACTGAAGCTTTCTTT. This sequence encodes CASSFSLFSAGNTEAFF.

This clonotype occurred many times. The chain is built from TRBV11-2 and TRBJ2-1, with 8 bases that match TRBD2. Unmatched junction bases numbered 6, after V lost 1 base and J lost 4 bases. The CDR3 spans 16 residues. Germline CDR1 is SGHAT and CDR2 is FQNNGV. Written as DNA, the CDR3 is TGTGCCAGCAGCTTAGGGCCGAGCGGGGGTTACAATGAGCAGTTCTTC. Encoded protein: CASSLGPSGGYNEQFF. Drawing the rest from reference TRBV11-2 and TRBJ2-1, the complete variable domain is EAGVAQSPRYKIIEKRQSVAFWCNPISGHATLYWYQQILGQGPKLLIQFQNNGVVDDSQLPKDRFSAERLKGVDSTLKIQPAKLEDSAVYLCASSLGPSGGYNEQFFGPGTRLTVL.

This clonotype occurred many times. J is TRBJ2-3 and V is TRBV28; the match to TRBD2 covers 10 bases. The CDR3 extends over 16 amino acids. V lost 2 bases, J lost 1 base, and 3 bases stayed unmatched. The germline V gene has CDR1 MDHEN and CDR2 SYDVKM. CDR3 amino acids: CASSLVLAGGTDTQYF. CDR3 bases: TGTGCCAGCAGTTTAGTTCTAGCGGGGGGCACAGATACGCAGTATTTT.

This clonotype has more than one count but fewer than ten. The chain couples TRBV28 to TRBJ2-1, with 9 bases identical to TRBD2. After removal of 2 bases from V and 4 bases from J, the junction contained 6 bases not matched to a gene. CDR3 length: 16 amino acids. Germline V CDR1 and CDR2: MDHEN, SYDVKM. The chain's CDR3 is CASSLTTSGPYNEQFF. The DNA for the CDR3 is TGTGCCAGCAGTTTAACCACTAGCGGGCCTTACAATGAGCAGTTCTTC.

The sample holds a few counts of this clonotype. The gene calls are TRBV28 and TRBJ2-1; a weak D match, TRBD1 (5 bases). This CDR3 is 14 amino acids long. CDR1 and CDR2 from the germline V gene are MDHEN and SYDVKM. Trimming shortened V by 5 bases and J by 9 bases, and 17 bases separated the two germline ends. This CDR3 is CASSPPAGLPEQFF. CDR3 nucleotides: TGTGCCAGCAGTCCTCCCGCAGGGTTGCCTGAGCAGTTCTTC.

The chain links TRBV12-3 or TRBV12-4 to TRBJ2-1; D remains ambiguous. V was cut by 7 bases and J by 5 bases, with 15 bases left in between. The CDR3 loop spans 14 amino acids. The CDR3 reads CASIKRMVDNEQFF. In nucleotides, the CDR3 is TGTGCCAGCATTAAACGGATGGTGGACAATGAGCAGTTCTTC.

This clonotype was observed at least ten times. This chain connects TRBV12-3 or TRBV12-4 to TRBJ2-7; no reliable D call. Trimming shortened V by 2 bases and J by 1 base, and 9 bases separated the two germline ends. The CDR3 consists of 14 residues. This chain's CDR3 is CASSLSWLSYEQYF. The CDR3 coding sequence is TGTGCCAGCAGTTTAAGTTGGCTGTCCTACGAGCAGTACTTC.

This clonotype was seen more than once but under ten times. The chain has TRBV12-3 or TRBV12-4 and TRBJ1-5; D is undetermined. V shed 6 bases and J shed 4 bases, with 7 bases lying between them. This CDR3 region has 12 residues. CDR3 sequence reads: CASSWRNQPQHF. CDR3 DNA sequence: TGTGCCAGCAGCTGGAGGAATCAGCCCCAGCATTTT.

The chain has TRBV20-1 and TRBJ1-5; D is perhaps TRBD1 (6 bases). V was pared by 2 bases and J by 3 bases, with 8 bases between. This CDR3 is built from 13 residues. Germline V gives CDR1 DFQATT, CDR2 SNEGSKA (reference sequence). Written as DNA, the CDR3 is TGCAGTGCTAGAAAGGGGGTCAATCAGCCCCAGCATTTT. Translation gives CSARKGVNQPQHF.

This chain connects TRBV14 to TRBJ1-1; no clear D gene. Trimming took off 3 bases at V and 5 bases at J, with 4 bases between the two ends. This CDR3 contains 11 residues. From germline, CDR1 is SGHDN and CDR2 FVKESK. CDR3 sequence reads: CASSHRTEAFF. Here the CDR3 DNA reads TGTGCCAGCAGCCATAGAACTGAAGCTTTCTTT.